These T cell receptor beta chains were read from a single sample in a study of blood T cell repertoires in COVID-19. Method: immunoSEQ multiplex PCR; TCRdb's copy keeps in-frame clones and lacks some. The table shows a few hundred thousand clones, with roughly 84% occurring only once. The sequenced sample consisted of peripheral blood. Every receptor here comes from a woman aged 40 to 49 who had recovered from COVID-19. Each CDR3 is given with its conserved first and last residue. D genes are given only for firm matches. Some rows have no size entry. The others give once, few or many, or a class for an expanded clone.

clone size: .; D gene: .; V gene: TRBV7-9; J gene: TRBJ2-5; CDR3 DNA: TGTGCCAGCAGCCCGGAGACCCAGTACTTC; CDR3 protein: CASSPETQYF
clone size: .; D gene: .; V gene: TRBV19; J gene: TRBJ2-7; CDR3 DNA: TGTGCCAGTAGTTCCCCCGGGACATCAGCCTACGAGCAGTACTTC; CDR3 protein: CASSSPGTSAYEQYF
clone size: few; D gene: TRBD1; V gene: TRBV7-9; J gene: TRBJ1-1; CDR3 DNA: TGTGCCAGCAGCTTAGTAGGGGGCATCTCTGAAGCTTTCTTT; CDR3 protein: CASSLVGGISEAFF
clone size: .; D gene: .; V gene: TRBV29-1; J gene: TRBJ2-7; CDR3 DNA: TGCAGCGGGGGGTTGGTAGACGAGCAGTACTTC; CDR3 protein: CSGGLVDEQYF
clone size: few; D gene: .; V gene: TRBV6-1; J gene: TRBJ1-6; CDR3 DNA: TGTGCCAGCAGTGAAGCGCGGGGGTCCAATTCACCCCTCCACTTT; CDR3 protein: CASSEARGSNSPLHF
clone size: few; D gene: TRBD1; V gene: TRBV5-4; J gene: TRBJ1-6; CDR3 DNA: TGTGCCAGCAGCTTGGCCGGGACAGGGGTGTCACCCCTCCACTTT; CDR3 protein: CASSLAGTGVSPLHF
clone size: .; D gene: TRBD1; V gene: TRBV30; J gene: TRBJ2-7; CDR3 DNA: TGTGCCTGGAAACAGGGGGTCTACGAGCAGTACTTC; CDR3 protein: CAWKQGVYEQYF
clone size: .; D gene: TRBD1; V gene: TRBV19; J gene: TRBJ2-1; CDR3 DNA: TGTGCCAGTAGTATTCTACAGGGGACCAATGAGCAGTTCTTC; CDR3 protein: CASSILQGTNEQFF
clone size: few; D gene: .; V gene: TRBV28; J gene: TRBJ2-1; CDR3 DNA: TGTGCCAGCGACAGCCGGTACTACAATGAGCAGTTCTTC; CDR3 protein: CASDSRYYNEQFF
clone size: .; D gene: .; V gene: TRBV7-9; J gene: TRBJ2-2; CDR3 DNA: TGTGCCAGCAGCCCCGCTGGGCGGGAACCGAACACCGGGGAGCTGTTTTTT; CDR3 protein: CASSPAGREPNTGELFF
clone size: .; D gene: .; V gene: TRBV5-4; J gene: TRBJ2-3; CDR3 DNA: TGTGCCAGCAGCCAGGGTAGCACAGATACGCAGTATTTT; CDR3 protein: CASSQGSTDTQYF
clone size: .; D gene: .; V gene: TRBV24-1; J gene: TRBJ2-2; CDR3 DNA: TGTGCCACCAGTGAAGCGCCCCTAGAGACCGGGGAGCTGTTTTTT; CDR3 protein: CATSEAPLETGELFF
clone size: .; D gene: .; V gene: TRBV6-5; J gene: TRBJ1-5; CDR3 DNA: TGTGCCAGCATCCTAGGTTATAGCAATCAGCCCCAGCATTTT; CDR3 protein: CASILGYSNQPQHF
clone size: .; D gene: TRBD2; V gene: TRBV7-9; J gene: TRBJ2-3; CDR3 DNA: TGTGCCAGCAGCTTTTATCCCGGGGGGATTTCCTTTAGCACAGATACGCAGTATTTT; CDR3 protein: CASSFYPGGISFSTDTQYF
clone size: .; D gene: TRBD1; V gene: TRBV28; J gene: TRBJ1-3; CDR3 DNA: TGTGCCAGCAGTTCCGCAGGGGGAGGCTTTGGAAACACCATATATTTT; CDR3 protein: CASSSAGGGFGNTIYF
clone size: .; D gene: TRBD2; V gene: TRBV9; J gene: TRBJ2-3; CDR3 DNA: TGTGCCAGCAGCCCTGGACTAGCGGGGGCGGGCACAGATACGCAGTATTTT; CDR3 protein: CASSPGLAGAGTDTQYF
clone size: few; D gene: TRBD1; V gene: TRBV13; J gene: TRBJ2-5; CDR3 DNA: TGTGCCAGCAGCTTAAAAGGGGGCCCCCAAGAGACCCAGTACTTC; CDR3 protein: CASSLKGGPQETQYF
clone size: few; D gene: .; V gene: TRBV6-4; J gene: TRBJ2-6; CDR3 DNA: TGTGCCAGCAGTGACAGCCCGGGAACCTCTGGGGCCAACGTCCTGACTTTC; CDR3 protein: CASSDSPGTSGANVLTF
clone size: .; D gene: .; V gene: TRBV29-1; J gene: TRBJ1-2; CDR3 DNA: TGCAGCGTCACTGACTCCCTTAACTATGGCTACACCTTC; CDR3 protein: CSVTDSLNYGYTF
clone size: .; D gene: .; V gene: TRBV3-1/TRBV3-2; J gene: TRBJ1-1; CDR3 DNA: TGTGCCAGCAGTCCTCAGGGTAACGCTGAAGCTTTCTTT; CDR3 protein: CASSPQGNAEAFF
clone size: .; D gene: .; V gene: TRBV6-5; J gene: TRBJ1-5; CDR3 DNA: TGTGCCAGCAGTATCCGACAGGGCAATCAGCCCCAGCATTTT; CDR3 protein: CASSIRQGNQPQHF
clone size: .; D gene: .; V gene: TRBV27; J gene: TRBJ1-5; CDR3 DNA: TGTGCCAGCAGCTTCCTCGGGGATCAGCCCCAGCATTTT; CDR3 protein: CASSFLGDQPQHF
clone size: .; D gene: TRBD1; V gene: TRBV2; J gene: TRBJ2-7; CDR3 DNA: TGTGCCAGCAGCGGACAGGTGGAATACGAGCAGTACTTC; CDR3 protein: CASSGQVEYEQYF
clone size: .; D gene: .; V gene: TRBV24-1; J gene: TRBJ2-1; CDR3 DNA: TGTGCCACCAGTGATTCTACAGGGACCTCCTACAATGAGCAGTTCTTC; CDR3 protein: CATSDSTGTSYNEQFF
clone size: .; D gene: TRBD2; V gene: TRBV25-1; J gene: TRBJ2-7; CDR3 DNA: TGTGCCACCACTAGCGGGGCAAACTCCTACGAGCAGTACTTC; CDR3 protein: CATTSGANSYEQYF
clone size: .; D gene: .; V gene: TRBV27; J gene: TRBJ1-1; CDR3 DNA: TGTGCCAGCAGAAGGGACAACCCGAACACTGAAGCTTTCTTT; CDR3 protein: CASRRDNPNTEAFF
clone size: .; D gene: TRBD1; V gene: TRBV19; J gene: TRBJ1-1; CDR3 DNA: TGTGCCAGTAATCGCCGGGACAGGGGGCCGGAGACTGAAGCTTTCTTT; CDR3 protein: CASNRRDRGPETEAFF
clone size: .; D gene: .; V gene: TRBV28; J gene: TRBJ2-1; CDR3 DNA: TGTGCCAGCAGTCTACTTATTTCTCCCGGCAATGAGCAGTTCTTC; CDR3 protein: CASSLLISPGNEQFF
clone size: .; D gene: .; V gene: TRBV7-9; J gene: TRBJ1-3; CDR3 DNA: TGTGCCAGCAGCTTCGCGGGGGGAAACACCATATATTTT; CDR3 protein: CASSFAGGNTIYF